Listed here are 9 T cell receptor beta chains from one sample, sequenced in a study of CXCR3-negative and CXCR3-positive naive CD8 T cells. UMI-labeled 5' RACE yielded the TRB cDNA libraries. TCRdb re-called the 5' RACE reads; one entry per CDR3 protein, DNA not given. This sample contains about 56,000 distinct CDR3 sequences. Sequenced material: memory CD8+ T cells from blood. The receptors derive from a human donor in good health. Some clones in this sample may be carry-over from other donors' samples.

CDR3: CASSQVIQAGELFF. V is TRBV4-1 and J is TRBJ2-2. Per the germline V gene, CDR1 is MGHRA and CDR2 is YSYEKL. The CDR3 is 14 amino acids.

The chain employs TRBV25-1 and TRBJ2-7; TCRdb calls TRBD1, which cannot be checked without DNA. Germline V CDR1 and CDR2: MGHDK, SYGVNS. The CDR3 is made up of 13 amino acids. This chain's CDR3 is CASSWGSSYEQYF.

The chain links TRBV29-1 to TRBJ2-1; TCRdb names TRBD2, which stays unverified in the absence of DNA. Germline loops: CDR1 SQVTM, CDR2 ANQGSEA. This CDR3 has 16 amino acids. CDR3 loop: CSVVGVGGDPYNEQFF.

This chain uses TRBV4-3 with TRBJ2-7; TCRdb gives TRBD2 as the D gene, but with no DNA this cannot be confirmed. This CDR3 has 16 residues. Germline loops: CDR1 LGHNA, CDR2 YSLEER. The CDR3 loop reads CASSPEREGGSYEQYF.

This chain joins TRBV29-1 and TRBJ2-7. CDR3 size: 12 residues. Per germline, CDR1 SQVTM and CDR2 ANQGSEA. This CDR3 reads CSVEGLAYEQYF.

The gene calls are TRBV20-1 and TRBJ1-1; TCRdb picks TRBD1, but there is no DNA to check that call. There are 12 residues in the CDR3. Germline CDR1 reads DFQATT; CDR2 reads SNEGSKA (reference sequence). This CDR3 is CSAQTGDTEAFF.

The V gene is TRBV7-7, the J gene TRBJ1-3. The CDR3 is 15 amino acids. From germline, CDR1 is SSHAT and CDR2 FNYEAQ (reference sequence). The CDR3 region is CASSSSIEPGNTIYF.

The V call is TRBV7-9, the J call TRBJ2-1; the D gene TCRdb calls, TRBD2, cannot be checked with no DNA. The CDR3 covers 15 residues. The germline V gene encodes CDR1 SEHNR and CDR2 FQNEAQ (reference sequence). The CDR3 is CASSSGWGEHNEQFF.

The CDR3 region is CSVAEFSWAGPTGEQYF. This chain uses TRBV29-1 with TRBJ2-7; the D call from TCRdb, TRBD2, cannot be confirmed without DNA. Germline V gives CDR1 SQVTM, CDR2 ANQGSEA. The CDR3 totals 17 residues.